This TCR beta chain was observed in a study of CD8 T cells in ankylosing spondylitis. General study findings and limits: Disease-associated clones were reportedly significantly overrepresented in matched ankylosing spondylitis synovial fluid. There was a TCR beta motif, made of 7 to 9 highly homologous variants, that appeared characteristic of ankylosing spondylitis blood.

Researchers built TCR beta libraries using quantitative 5'-RACE with molecular barcodes. TCRdb analysed the 5' RACE reads with MiXCR anew, one entry per CDR3 protein. The table lists 250,000 or so distinct CDR3 sequences, more than 20% of them singletons. The CDR3 is 13 residues long. Trimming took 7 bases from V and 5 from J, leaving 12 bases between them. As regards this clonotype: Its antigen remains unidentified.

The TCR was taken from a male donor with ankylosing spondylitis or in good health (not recorded which). The chain recombines TRBV12-3 or TRBV12-4 with TRBJ1-5; the D gene is possibly TRBD1 (5 bases). Sequencing input: blood, either unsorted or a sorted T cell fraction (not recorded which). CDR3 DNA: TGTGCCAGCAATCTAGGGGAGGATCAGCCCCAGCATTTT. Protein sequence: CASNLGEDQPQHF.